The clone carrying this TCR beta chain has more than one count but fewer than ten. The data are from a study of blood T cell repertoires in COVID-19. Study background: The United States, Italy and Spain supplied acute and convalescent COVID-19 samples. Sample material is recorded as cDNA or gDNA derived from T cells, B-cell-depleted T cells, or PBMCs.

Original analysis: By means of reference gene primer amplification, nucleated cell counts were estimated. The table came from immunoSEQ multiplex PCR; TCRdb's copy has only in-frame clones and leaves some out. V, J and clone size were drawn from that table, and D and trimming were deduced from the DNA. The sample has 60,000 to 65,000 clones; more than 80% are singletons. The specimen sequenced was peripheral blood. This TCR came from a human donor with active COVID-19. The donor label of this sample is uncertain.

For the CDR3, the DNA is TGCGCCAGCAGCCAAGAGGGGGACAACAATCAGCCCCAGCATTTT. This translates into CASSQEGDNNQPQHF. The chain uses TRBV4-1 and TRBJ1-5; a weak D match, TRBD1 (6 bases). The germline V and J ends were trimmed by 0 bases and 3 bases, with 9 bases remaining between them. The CDR3 extends over 15 amino acids. The germline gives CDR1 MGHRA, CDR2 YSYEKL.